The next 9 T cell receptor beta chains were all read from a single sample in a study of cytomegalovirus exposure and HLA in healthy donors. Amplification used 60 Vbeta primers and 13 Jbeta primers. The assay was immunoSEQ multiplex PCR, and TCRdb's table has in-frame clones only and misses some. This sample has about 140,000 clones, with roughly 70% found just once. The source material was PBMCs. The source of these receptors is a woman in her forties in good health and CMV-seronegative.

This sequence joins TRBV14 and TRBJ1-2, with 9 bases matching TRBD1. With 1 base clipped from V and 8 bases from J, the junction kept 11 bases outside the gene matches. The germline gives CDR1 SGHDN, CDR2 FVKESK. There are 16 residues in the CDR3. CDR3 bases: TGTGCCAGCAGCCAAGCAGGGACAGGGCGCCCTAAGGGCTACACCTTC. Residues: CASSQAGTGRPKGYTF.

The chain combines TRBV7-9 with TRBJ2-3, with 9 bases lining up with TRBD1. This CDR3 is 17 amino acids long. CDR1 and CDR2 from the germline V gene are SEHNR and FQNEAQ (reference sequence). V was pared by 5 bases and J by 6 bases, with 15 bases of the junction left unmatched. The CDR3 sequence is CASSPRGQGSIMDTQYF. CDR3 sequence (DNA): TGTGCCAGCAGCCCCCGAGGACAGGGGTCTATTATGGATACGCAGTATTTT.

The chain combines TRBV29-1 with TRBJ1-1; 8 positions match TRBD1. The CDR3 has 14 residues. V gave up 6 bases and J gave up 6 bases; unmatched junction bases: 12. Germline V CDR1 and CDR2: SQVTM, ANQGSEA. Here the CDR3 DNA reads TGCAGCGTGCAACACGACAGGGGTAGCTCTGAAGCTTTCTTT. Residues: CSVQHDRGSSEAFF.

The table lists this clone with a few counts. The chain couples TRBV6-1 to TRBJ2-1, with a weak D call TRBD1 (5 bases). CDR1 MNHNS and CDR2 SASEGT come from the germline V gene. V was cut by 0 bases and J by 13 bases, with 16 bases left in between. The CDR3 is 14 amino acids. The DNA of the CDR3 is TGTGCCAGCAGTGAAGCTAGGGGCTTTTGGGTTCAGTTCTTC. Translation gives CASSEARGFWVQFF.

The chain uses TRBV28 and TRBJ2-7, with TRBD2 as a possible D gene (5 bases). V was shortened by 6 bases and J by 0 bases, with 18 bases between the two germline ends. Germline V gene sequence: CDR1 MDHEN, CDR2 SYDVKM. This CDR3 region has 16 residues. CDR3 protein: CASSNDFGGSSYEQYF. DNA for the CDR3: TGTGCCAGCAGCAATGACTTCGGTGGGAGCTCCTACGAGCAGTACTTC.

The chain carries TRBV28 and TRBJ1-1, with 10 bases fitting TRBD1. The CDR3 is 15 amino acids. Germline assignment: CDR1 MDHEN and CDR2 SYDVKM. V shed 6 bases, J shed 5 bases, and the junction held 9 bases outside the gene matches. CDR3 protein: CASRPPGQGRTEAFF. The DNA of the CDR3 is TGTGCCAGCAGACCACCGGGACAGGGGAGGACTGAAGCTTTCTTT.

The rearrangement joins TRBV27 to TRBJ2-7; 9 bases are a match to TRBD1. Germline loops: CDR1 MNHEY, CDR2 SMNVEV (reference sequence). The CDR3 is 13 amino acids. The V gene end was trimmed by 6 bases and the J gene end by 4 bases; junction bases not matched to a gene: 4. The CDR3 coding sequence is TGTGCCAGCAGCTTCGGACAGGGGTACGAGCAGTACTTC. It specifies CASSFGQGYEQYF.

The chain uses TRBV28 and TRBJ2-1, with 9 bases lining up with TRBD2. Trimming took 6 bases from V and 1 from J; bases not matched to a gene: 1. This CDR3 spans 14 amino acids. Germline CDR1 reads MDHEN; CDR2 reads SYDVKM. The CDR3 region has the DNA TGTGCCAGCAGGGGACTAGCTTCCTACAATGAGCAGTTCTTC. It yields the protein CASRGLASYNEQFF.

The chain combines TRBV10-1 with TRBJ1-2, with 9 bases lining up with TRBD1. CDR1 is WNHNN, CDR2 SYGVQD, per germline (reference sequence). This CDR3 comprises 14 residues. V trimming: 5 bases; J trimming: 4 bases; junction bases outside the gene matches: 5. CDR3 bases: TGCGCCAGCAGTCCGGGACAGGGCATCTATGGCTACACCTTC. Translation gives CASSPGQGIYGYTF.